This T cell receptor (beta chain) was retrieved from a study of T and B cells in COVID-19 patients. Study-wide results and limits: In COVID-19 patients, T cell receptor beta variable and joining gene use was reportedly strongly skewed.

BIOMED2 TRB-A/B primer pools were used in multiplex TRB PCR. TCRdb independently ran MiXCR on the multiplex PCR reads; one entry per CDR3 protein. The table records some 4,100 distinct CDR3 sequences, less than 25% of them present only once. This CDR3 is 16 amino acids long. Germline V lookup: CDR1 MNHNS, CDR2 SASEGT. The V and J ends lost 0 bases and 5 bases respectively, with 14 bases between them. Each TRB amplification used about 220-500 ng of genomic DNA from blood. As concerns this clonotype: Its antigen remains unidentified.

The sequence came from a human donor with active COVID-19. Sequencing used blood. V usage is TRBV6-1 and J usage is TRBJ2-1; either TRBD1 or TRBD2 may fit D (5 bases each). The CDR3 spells CASSEAIGAANNEQFF. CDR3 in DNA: TGTGCCAGCAGTGAAGCGATCGGGGCCGCTAACAATGAGCAGTTCTTC.